The 19 T cell receptor beta chains listed next were all sequenced from one sample in a study of beta chain features in type 1 diabetes. Reverse transcription of all isolated RNA meant that expressed TCRB transcripts were sequenced. Clones were sequenced by immunoSEQ multiplex PCR, and TCRdb holds only the in-frame ones, with some missing. Here the sample spans approximately 150,000 clones, roughly 9.7% being singletons. The sequenced sample was central memory CD4+ T cells from blood. The receptor source for this set is a woman aged 40 to 50 in good health.

There are a few counts of this clone. V and J are TRBV7-9 and TRBJ1-5, with D hard to call. The CDR3 has 13 residues. Germline V gene lookup returns CDR1 SEHNR and CDR2 FQNEAQ (reference sequence). Between the trimmed V and J ends, which lost 3 bases and 3 bases, there was a span of 6 bases. CDR3 coding DNA: TGTGCCAGCAGCTTTAGAGACAATCAGCCCCAGCATTTT. Protein sequence: CASSFRDNQPQHF.

This chain connects TRBV27 to TRBJ2-3; 8 bases align to TRBD2. The V and J ends lost 4 bases and 0 bases, in that order; junction bases with no gene match: 6. The CDR3 contains 16 residues. The V gene's germline CDR1 is MNHEY and CDR2 SMNVEV (reference sequence). The CDR3 sequence: CASSSIPGGSTDTQYF. CDR3 nucleotides: TGTGCCAGCAGTTCCATTCCGGGGGGGAGCACAGATACGCAGTATTTT.

The gene calls are TRBV5-1 and TRBJ2-3; tentative D call: TRBD1 (5 bases). Germline assignment: CDR1 SGHRS and CDR2 YFSETQ. The CDR3 consists of 14 residues. The V and J ends lost 0 bases and 5 bases respectively, with 10 bases between them. CDR3 bases: TGCGCCAGCAGCTTGGGTGGGGCGGTAGATACGCAGTATTTT. Translated, it gives CASSLGGAVDTQYF. The variable domain in full, completed from reference TRBV5-1 and TRBJ2-3, reads KAGVTQTPRYLIKTRGQQVTLSCSPISGHRSVSWYQQTPGQGLQFLFEYFSETQRNKGNFPGRFSGRQFSNSRSEMNVSTLELGDSALYLCASSLGGAVDTQYFGPGTRLTVL.

The table lists this clone with a few counts. The V gene is TRBV6-1, the J gene TRBJ2-7; possible D gene TRBD1, 6 bases. Germline CDR1 MNHNS, CDR2 SASEGT. The V end lost 0 bases, the J end lost 3 bases, and 18 bases lay between the germline ends. The CDR3 covers 17 residues. CDR3 sequence (DNA): TGTGCCAGCAGTGAAGCCTGGATGGGCCAGGGGAACTACGAGCAGTACTTC. Protein: CASSEAWMGQGNYEQYF.

This clone has more than one count but fewer than ten. This chain links TRBV7-9 with TRBJ1-1, with D possibly being TRBD1 (5 bases). The CDR3 is 15 amino acids. The V end lost 7 bases, the J end lost 0 bases, and 15 bases lay between the germline ends. The germline V gene encodes CDR1 SEHNR and CDR2 FQNEAQ (reference sequence). The CDR3 sequence: CASTPGGGLNTEAFF. CDR3 DNA sequence: TGTGCCAGCACCCCCGGGGGGGGACTGAACACTGAAGCTTTCTTT.

This clone was observed at least ten times. V gene TRBV7-9 combines with J gene TRBJ1-1; D gene ambiguous. The CDR3 consists of 13 residues. Trimming pared 5 bases from V and 1 base from J, leaving 8 bases between. Germline V CDR1 and CDR2: SEHNR, FQNEAQ (reference sequence). CDR3 residues: CASSTQTNTEAFF. CDR3 in DNA: TGTGCCAGCAGCACACAGACGAACACTGAAGCTTTCTTT.

The rearrangement joins TRBV4-2 to TRBJ2-3; weak D call: TRBD2 (5 bases). With 0 bases removed from V and 5 bases from J, the gap between germline ends came to 15 bases. This CDR3 spans 16 amino acids. Per the germline V gene, CDR1 is LGHNA and CDR2 is YNFKEQ. As DNA, the CDR3 is TGTGCCAGCAGCCAAGAAGGGAGACCTAACGTAGATACGCAGTATTTT. Its translation is CASSQEGRPNVDTQYF.

This clone showed up just a few times. The gene calls are TRBV2 and TRBJ2-5, with 10 bases that match TRBD1. V was clipped by 4 bases and J by 9 bases; unmatched bases: 11. CDR1 is SNHLY, CDR2 FYNNEI, per germline. The CDR3 totals 15 residues. CDR3 sequence: CASSAGDRGSGAQYF. The DNA for the CDR3 is TGTGCCAGCAGTGCGGGGGACAGGGGTTCGGGAGCCCAGTACTTC.

This clone was picked up a small number of times. The genes are TRBV7-2 and TRBJ1-5; 9 bases are a match to TRBD1. The CDR3 covers 14 residues. The trim removed 4 bases at V and 11 bases at J, leaving 9 bases unmatched. Germline CDR1 is SGHTA and CDR2 is FQGNSA. The CDR3 region has the DNA TGTGCCAGCAGCTCCGGGACAGGGTTTGGATCCCAGCATTTT. It codes for CASSSGTGFGSQHF.

This clone was detected only a few times. V usage is TRBV11-2 and J usage is TRBJ2-1; TRBD2 agrees at 11 bases. The ends lost 5 bases at V and 5 bases at J; junction bases unmatched: 8. CDR1 and CDR2 from the germline V gene are SGHAT and FQNNGV. The CDR3 contains 16 residues. As DNA, the CDR3 is TGTGCCAGCAGCCGACATATAGCGGGGGGGGACAATGAGCAGTTCTTC. It translates to CASSRHIAGGDNEQFF.

This clone was seen a few times. The V gene is TRBV7-2, the J gene TRBJ1-1; D is unresolved. The ends were cut back, 3 bases at V and 1 base at J, with 9 bases in the middle. Germline V CDR1 and CDR2: SGHTA, FQGNSA. The CDR3 runs to 14 residues. The CDR3 protein is CASSFSSPNTEAFF. The CDR3 nucleotides read TGTGCCAGCAGCTTTTCGTCCCCGAACACTGAAGCTTTCTTT. Full variable domain (remainder filled in from reference TRBV7-2 and TRBJ1-1): GAGVSQSPSNKVTEKGKDVELRCDPISGHTALYWYRQSLGQGLEFLIYFQGNSAPDKSGLPSDRFSAERTGGSVSTLTIQRTQQEDSAVYLCASSFSSPNTEAFFGQGTRLTVV.

The chain employs TRBV5-5 and TRBJ2-6; unclear D gene. Germline V CDR1 and CDR2: SGHKS, YYEKEE (reference sequence). The CDR3 contains 14 residues. Trimming stripped 4 bases from V and 1 base from J, with 6 bases between. CDR3 residues: CASSRDSGANVLTF. The CDR3, as DNA: TGTGCCAGCAGCCGCGATTCTGGGGCCAACGTCCTGACTTTC.

As regards this clone: Germline is not matched at one junction end, which may reflect a read error. This chain joins TRBV7-7 and TRBJ2-5; 7 bases are shared with TRBD2. Germline V gives CDR1 SSHAT, CDR2 FNYEAQ (reference sequence). The CDR3 has 14 amino acids. The CDR3 nucleotides are TGTGCTAGCAGCTTGGTAGGGAGGGAAGAGACCCAGTACTTC. It yields the protein CASSLVGREETQYF.

In its sample, this clone was seen a few times. The CDR3: CSATNYYEQYF. CDR3 nucleotide sequence: TGCAGTGCTACCAACTACTACGAGCAGTACTTC. V is TRBV20-1 and J is TRBJ2-7; unclear D gene. Germline V gene lookup returns CDR1 DFQATT and CDR2 SNEGSKA (reference sequence). The CDR3 sequence is 11 residues long. The ends were cut back, 4 bases at V and 3 bases at J, with 7 bases in the middle.

Only a few counts were recorded for this clone. The chain recombines TRBV9 with TRBJ1-4; 8 nucleotides line up with TRBD1. This CDR3 contains 16 residues. V shed 3 bases, J shed 8 bases, and the junction held 12 bases outside the gene matches. CDR1 and CDR2 (germline): SGDLS, YYNGEE. The CDR3 DNA follows: TGTGCCAGCAGCGGGGATGTGGGGGACAGGAGCGAAAAACTGTTTTTT. Translation gives CASSGDVGDRSEKLFF.

The chain links TRBV5-1 to TRBJ1-1, with 7 bases that match TRBD1. The CDR3 sequence is 15 residues long. The junction had 10 bases not matched to a gene; V was cut back by 4 bases and J by 4 bases. CDR1 is SGHRS, CDR2 YFSETQ, per germline. The CDR3 DNA follows: TGCGCCAGCAGCGTAGACAGGGCGCGGGGCACTGAAGCTTTCTTT. Amino acids: CASSVDRARGTEAFF.

This clone was counted many times. This chain uses TRBV6-5 with TRBJ2-7; the match to TRBD2 covers 7 bases. Trimming removed 3 bases from V and 3 bases from J; junction bases left unmatched: 11. The V gene's germline CDR1 is MNHEY and CDR2 SVGAGI. The length of the CDR3 is 16 residues. This CDR3 is CASSYGGGVSIYEQYF. CDR3 coding DNA: TGTGCCAGCAGTTATGGGGGAGGGGTGTCAATCTACGAGCAGTACTTC.

The chain combines TRBV7-2 with TRBJ2-3; 10 positions match TRBD2. This CDR3 region has 16 residues. The V gene end was trimmed by 5 bases and the J gene end by 6 bases; junction bases not matched to a gene: 11. Looked up from germline, CDR1 is SGHTA and CDR2 is FQGNSA. The CDR3 region has the DNA TGTGCCAGCAGCCGTTCCGGTAGCGGGGGGCGGGATACGCAGTATTTT. Translating gives CASSRSGSGGRDTQYF.

Only a few counts were recorded for this clone. This chain links TRBV7-8 with TRBJ2-2, with 10 positions matching TRBD2. This CDR3 is 16 amino acids long. V lost 5 bases to trimming and J lost 7 bases; unmatched junction nucleotides: 10. Germline CDR1 SGHVS, CDR2 FQNEAQ. The CDR3 region is CASSPSGGALFGELFF. As DNA, the CDR3 is TGTGCCAGCAGCCCCAGCGGGGGGGCCTTGTTCGGGGAGCTGTTTTTT.